The 29 T cell receptor beta chains below come from one sample, sequenced in a study of CXCR3-negative and CXCR3-positive naive CD8 T cells. Study results and limitations: Naive cells that were CXCR3-positive had more hydrophobic TRB CDR3s (compared with CXCR3-negative naive cells).

5' RACE that incorporated UMI labels was used to prepare the TRB cDNA libraries. TCRdb reprocessed the 5' RACE reads, with one entry per CDR3 protein and no DNA. The sample features some 150,000 distinct CDR3 sequences, with roughly 0.41% in its top ten. These receptors have no known antigen. The sequencing sample was made of naive CXCR3+ CD8+ T cells from blood. Subset indicated: CD45RO-CCR7+CD27+CD95- naive CD8+ T cells expressing CXCR3 (TNR3+). The receptors shown here come from a human donor in good health. Some clones in this sample may be carry-over from other donors' samples.

The chain links TRBV7-8 to TRBJ2-1; TCRdb proposes TRBD2, but this gene call is untestable without DNA. The germline V gene has CDR1 SGHVS and CDR2 FQNEAQ. CDR3 length: 17 residues. The CDR3 sequence is CASSMTSGGLLYNEQFF.

The J gene is TRBJ1-5, the V gene TRBV6-1. Germline lookup yields CDR1 MNHNS and CDR2 SASEGT. The CDR3 contains 15 residues. The CDR3: CASSESPEGNQPQHF.

V and J are TRBV21-1 and TRBJ2-7; TCRdb selects TRBD1, and the lack of DNA leaves this call unchecked. TRBV21-1 is reported as a pseudogene. CDR3 size: 15 residues. CDR3 protein: CASSKARDTSYEQYF.

This sequence joins TRBV5-6 and TRBJ1-1. Germline V gene sequence: CDR1 SGHDT, CDR2 YYEEEE. CDR3 length: 13 amino acids. The CDR3 protein is CASSYNQNLEAFF.

This chain uses TRBV29-1 with TRBJ1-1; TCRdb names TRBD1, which stays unverified in the absence of DNA. CDR1 and CDR2 from the germline V gene are SQVTM and ANQGSEA. This CDR3 spans 16 amino acids. CDR3 sequence: CSGEGGPTLQNTEAFF.

The V call is TRBV27, the J call TRBJ2-7; TCRdb calls TRBD1, which cannot be checked without DNA. CDR3 length: 15 residues. CDR1 is MNHEY, CDR2 SMNVEV, per germline (reference sequence). CDR3: CASTLLGQGPYEQYF.

The rearrangement links TRBV4-1 to TRBJ1-1. The germline V gene has CDR1 MGHRA and CDR2 YSYEKL. This CDR3 has 15 amino acids. The chain's CDR3 is CASSQEAAMNTEAFF.

The chain is built from TRBV7-9 and TRBJ2-2; TCRdb designates TRBD1, a call that cannot be tested without DNA. The CDR3 consists of 15 residues. Germline lookup yields CDR1 SEHNR and CDR2 FQNEAQ (reference sequence). This CDR3 is CASSFRDRATGELFF.

The chain is built from TRBV29-1 and TRBJ2-7; TCRdb lists TRBD1, though no DNA is available to test this call. Germline CDR1 is SQVTM and CDR2 is ANQGSEA. The CDR3 runs to 13 residues. The CDR3 reads CSVLGQGKYEQYF.

The V call is TRBV27, the J call TRBJ2-1; TCRdb's D call of TRBD1 is untestable without DNA. The CDR3 runs 15 residues. The germline V gene has CDR1 MNHEY and CDR2 SMNVEV (reference sequence). The CDR3 protein is CASRPPGQIYNEQFF.

This chain uses TRBV23-1 with TRBJ1-5. TRBV23-1 is known as an ORF, though its function is uncertain. The CDR3 is 14 residues long. CDR3 amino acids: CASVPGRGKQPQHF.

The rearrangement joins TRBV7-9 to TRBJ1-6; the D call from TCRdb, TRBD1, cannot be confirmed without DNA. The germline gives CDR1 SEHNR, CDR2 FQNEAQ (reference sequence). The CDR3 is made up of 16 amino acids. The CDR3 is CASSLGGASYNSPLHF.

The chain combines TRBV7-2 with TRBJ2-6; TCRdb's D gene call, TRBD2, goes unchecked for lack of DNA. The CDR3 loop spans 21 amino acids. The germline V gene encodes CDR1 SGHTA and CDR2 FQGNSA. CDR3 region: CASSLAWFRTSRDSGANVLTF.

The chain carries TRBV7-3 and TRBJ2-1. Germline V lookup: CDR1 SGHTA, CDR2 FQGTGA. This CDR3 contains 15 residues. The CDR3 region is CASSQTLSSYNEQFF.

CDR3 residues: CASSHPPEQYF. The V and J genes are TRBV7-9 and TRBJ2-7; as DNA is missing, the TRBD1 call by TCRdb cannot be tested. Germline loops: CDR1 SEHNR, CDR2 FQNEAQ (reference sequence). There are 11 residues in the CDR3.

This rearrangement joins TRBV11-2 to TRBJ2-5; TCRdb names TRBD2, which stays unverified in the absence of DNA. Germline V CDR1 and CDR2: SGHAT, FQNNGV. This CDR3 is 14 amino acids long. This CDR3 reads CASSLAGNRETQYF.

The chain combines TRBV25-1 with TRBJ2-2. The CDR3 has 11 residues. Germline V lookup: CDR1 MGHDK, CDR2 SYGVNS. The CDR3 here is CASSTVGELFF.

The chain is built from TRBV24-1 and TRBJ2-3. The CDR3 is made up of 16 amino acids. CDR1 and CDR2 (germline): KGHDR, SFDVKD. CDR3 region: CATSDPVQEDTDTQYF.

This sequence joins TRBV7-8 and TRBJ2-3; the TRBD1 assignment by TCRdb is unverifiable without DNA. The CDR3 totals 16 residues. Germline V gene lookup returns CDR1 SGHVS and CDR2 FQNEAQ. The CDR3 reads CASSLYTGQGNDTQYF.

The gene calls are TRBV11-2 and TRBJ2-1; TCRdb calls TRBD1, which cannot be checked without DNA. Germline V gene sequence: CDR1 SGHAT, CDR2 FQNNGV. This CDR3 is 14 amino acids long. The CDR3 spells CASSLVDNYNEQFF.

The gene calls are TRBV11-2 and TRBJ1-1; without DNA, the TCRdb call of TRBD1 cannot be checked. Germline values: CDR1 SGHAT, CDR2 FQNNGV. The length of the CDR3 is 14 residues. The CDR3 here is CASSLLLGDTEAFF.

The chain links TRBV28 to TRBJ2-7; the TRBD2 assignment by TCRdb is unverifiable without DNA. The CDR3 totals 15 residues. Germline values: CDR1 MDHEN, CDR2 SYDVKM. CDR3 region: CASSPRAPVTYEQYF.

This chain joins TRBV7-8 and TRBJ2-1; TCRdb's D call of TRBD1 is untestable without DNA. The CDR3 has 18 residues. CDR1 SGHVS and CDR2 FQNEAQ come from the germline V gene. The CDR3 spells CASGLVYRQVGSGDWQFF. The full variable domain, rest sourced from reference TRBV7-8 and TRBJ2-1, is GAGVSQSPRYKVAKRGQDVALRCDPISGHVSLFWYQQALGQGPEFLTYFQNEAQLDKSGLPSDRFFAERPEGSVSTLKIQRTQQEDSAVYLCASGLVYRQVGSGDWQFFGPGTRLTVL.

V usage is TRBV4-1 and J usage is TRBJ2-1; lacking DNA, the TRBD1 call made by TCRdb goes unchecked. In germline, CDR1 is MGHRA, CDR2 YSYEKL. There are 17 residues in the CDR3. CDR3 amino acids: CASSQRPWGPAYNEQFF.

V is TRBV10-3 and J is TRBJ1-2; TCRdb designates TRBD1, a call that cannot be tested without DNA. The CDR3 runs 13 residues. Per germline, CDR1 ENHRY and CDR2 SYGVKD. Here the CDR3 reads CASHWAGRDGYTF.

The chain carries TRBV4-2 and TRBJ1-1; there is no DNA to check the TCRdb D call of TRBD1. Looked up from germline, CDR1 is LGHNA and CDR2 is YNFKEQ. CDR3 length equals 15 residues. CDR3 amino acids: CASSQENRVETEAFF.

This sequence joins TRBV29-1 and TRBJ2-7; the TCRdb D gene call, TRBD1, has no DNA to confirm it. Germline V CDR1 and CDR2: SQVTM, ANQGSEA. This CDR3 comprises 14 residues. The CDR3 sequence is CSVEDPGPAGEQYF.

The CDR3 loop reads CASSPPAHNEQFF. J is TRBJ2-1 and V is TRBV18. CDR1 KGHSH and CDR2 LQKENI come from the germline V gene. CDR3 length: 13 amino acids.

V is TRBV5-1 and J is TRBJ2-2. The CDR3 is 15 amino acids. Germline lookup yields CDR1 SGHRS and CDR2 YFSETQ. CDR3 region: CASSFEENNTGELFF.